These T cell receptor beta chains were read from a single sample in a study of cytomegalovirus exposure and HLA in healthy donors. Assay: immunoSEQ multiplex PCR; the TCRdb copy retains only in-frame clones and omits some. The sample records 260,000 or so clones, around nine tenths being singletons. The material sequenced was PBMCs. Receptors were obtained from a woman aged 18 to 35 in good health and CMV-seronegative. CDR3s include the opening cysteine and the closing phenylalanine or tryptophan. Each record gives: V gene, D gene, CDR3 protein. The D gene is left open where the match is weak.

TRBV28	-	CASMPGAGTEAFF
TRBV27	-	CASSLSSLNTEAFF
TRBV7-2	TRBD2	CASSGSLAGGGDEQFF
TRBV28	TRBD1	CASSFGQEYGYTF
TRBV6-5	-	CASSRRGASPYGYTF
TRBV18	TRBD2	CASSPMVAGDLGNEQFF
TRBV5-5	TRBD1	CASSRQGGSYEQYF
TRBV5-6	TRBD1	CASSSSGTGLMKSQPQHF
TRBV2	-	CASSVTTGRLLNTEAFF
TRBV11-1	-	CASSLGPQAEAFF
TRBV27	TRBD1	CASSLRGQGWEEKLFF
TRBV15	-	CATSRDQVGGWEQYF
TRBV2	-	CASSEARPSGPEFF
TRBV5-6	-	CASSRDRTSAYGYTF
TRBV5-1	-	CAMTLEVEKLFF
TRBV9	TRBD2	CASSASGKREETQYF
TRBV27	TRBD1	CASSPRTGDWDTQYF
TRBV14	-	CASSQDRGDTQYF
TRBV5-1	-	CASSEGGGNQPQHF
TRBV28	-	CASSRLQSSYNEQFF
TRBV6-4	-	CASSDQGETQYF
TRBV28	-	CASSFYYEQYF
TRBV6-6	-	CASSYVRDSGANVLTF
TRBV29-1	-	CSAGQLIGDTQYF
TRBV9	TRBD2	CASSVASGNYEQYF
TRBV27	TRBD1	CASGTGPQFF
TRBV2	TRBD1	CASLDYRDRGFEQYF
TRBV29-1	-	CSVGVSGFETQYF
TRBV5-1	TRBD2	CASSLGTSGSQETQYF